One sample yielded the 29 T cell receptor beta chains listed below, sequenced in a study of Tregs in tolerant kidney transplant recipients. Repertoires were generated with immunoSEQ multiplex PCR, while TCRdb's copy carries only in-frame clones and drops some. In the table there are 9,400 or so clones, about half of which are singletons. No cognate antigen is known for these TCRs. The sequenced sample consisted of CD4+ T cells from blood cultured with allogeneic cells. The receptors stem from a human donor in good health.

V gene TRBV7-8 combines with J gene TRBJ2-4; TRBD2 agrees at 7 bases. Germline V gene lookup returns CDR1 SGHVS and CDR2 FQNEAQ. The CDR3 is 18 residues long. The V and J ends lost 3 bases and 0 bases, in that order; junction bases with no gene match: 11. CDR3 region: CASSFRGRAGVAKNIQYF. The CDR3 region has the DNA TGTGCCAGCAGCTTCCGAGGGAGGGCCGGGGTAGCCAAAAACATTCAGTACTTC.

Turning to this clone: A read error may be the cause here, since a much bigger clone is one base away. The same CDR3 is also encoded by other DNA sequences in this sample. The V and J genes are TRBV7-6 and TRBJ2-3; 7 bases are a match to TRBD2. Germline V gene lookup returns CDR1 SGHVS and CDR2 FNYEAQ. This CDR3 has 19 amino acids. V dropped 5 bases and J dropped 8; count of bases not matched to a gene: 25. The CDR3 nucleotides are TGTGCCAGCAGCCACGCACGCGGCGCGGCTAGCGGAACCCGGGGTACGCAGTATTTT. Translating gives CASSHARGAASGTRGTQYF.

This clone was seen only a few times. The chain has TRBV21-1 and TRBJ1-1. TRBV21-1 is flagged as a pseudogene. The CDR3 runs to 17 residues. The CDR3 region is CASTIRELIGLNTEAFF. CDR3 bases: TGTGCCAGCACCATAAGAGAGTTAATCGGGTTGAACACTGAAGCTTTCTTT.

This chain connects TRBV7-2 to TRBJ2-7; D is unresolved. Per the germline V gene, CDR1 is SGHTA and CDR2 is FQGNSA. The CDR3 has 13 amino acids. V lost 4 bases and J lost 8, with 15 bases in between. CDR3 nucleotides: TGTGCCAGCAGCTCCACCTCTTCTGCCAAGCAGTACTTC. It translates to CASSSTSSAKQYF.

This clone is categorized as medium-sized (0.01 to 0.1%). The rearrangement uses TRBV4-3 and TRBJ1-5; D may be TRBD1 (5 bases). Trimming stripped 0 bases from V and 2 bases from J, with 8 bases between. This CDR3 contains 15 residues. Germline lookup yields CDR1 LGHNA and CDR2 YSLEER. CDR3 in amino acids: CASSQERGGNQPQHF. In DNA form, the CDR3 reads TGCGCCAGCAGCCAAGAAAGGGGCGGCAATCAGCCCCAGCATTTT.

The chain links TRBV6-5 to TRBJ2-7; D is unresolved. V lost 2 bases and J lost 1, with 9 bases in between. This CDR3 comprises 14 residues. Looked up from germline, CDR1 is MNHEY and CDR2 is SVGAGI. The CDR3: CASSYDGLSYEQYF. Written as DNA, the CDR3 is TGTGCCAGCAGTTACGACGGGCTTTCCTACGAGCAGTACTTC.

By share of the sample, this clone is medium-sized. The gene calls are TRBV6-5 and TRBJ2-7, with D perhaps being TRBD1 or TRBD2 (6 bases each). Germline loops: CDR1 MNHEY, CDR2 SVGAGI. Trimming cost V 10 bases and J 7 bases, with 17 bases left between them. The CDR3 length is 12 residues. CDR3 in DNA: TGTGCCACCTCTCGGGGGCTGGGAGAGCAGTACTTC. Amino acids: CATSRGLGEQYF.

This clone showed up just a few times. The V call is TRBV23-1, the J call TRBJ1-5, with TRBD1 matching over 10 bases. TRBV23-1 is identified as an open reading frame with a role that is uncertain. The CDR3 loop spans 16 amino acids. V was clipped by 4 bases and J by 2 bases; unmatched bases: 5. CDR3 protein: CASSRWGTGGNQPQHF. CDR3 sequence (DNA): TGCGCCAGCAGTCGTTGGGGGACAGGGGGCAATCAGCCCCAGCATTTT.

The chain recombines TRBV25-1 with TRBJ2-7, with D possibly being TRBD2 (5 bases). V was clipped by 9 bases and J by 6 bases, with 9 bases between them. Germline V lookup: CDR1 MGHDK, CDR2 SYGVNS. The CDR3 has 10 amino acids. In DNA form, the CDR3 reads TGTGCCAGTAGGACTCTCGAGCAGTACTTC. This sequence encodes CASRTLEQYF.

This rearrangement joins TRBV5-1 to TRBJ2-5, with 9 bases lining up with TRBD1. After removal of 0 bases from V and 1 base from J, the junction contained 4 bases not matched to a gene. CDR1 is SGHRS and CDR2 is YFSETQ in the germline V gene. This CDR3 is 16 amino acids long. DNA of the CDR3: TGCGCCAGCAGCTTGGGACAGGGGGAAGGCCAAGAGACCCAGTACTTC. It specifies CASSLGQGEGQETQYF.

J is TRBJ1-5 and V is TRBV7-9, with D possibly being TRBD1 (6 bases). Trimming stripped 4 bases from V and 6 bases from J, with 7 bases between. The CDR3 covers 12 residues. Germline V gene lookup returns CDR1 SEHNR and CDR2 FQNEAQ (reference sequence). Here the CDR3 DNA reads TGTGCCAGCAGCTACAGGGCTCAGCCCCAGCATTTT. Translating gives CASSYRAQPQHF.

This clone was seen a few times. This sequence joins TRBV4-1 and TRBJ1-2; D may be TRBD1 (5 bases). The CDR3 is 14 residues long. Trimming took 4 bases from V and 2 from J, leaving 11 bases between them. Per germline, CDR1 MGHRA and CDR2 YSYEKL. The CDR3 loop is CASSPWGHNYGYTF. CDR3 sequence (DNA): TGCGCCAGCAGCCCTTGGGGCCACAACTATGGCTACACCTTC.

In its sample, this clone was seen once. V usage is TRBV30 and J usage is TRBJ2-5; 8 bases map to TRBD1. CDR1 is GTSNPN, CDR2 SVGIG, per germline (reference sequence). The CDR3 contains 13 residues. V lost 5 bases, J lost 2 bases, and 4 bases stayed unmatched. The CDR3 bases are TGTGCCTGGTCCCGGGACAGGCAAGAGACCCAGTACTTC. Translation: CAWSRDRQETQYF. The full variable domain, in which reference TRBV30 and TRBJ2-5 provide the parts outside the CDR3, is SQTIHQWPATLVQPVGSPLSLECTVEGTSNPNLYWYRQAAGRGLQLLFYSVGIGQISSEVPQNLSASRPQDRQFILSSKKLLLSDSGFYLCAWSRDRQETQYFGPGTRLLVL.

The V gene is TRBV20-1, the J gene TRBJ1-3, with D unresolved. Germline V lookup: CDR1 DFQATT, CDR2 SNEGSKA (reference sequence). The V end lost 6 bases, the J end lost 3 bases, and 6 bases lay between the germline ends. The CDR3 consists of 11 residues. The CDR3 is CSARHGNTIYF. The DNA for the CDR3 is TGCAGTGCCCGCCATGGAAACACCATATATTTT.

CDR3: CASLPSGEHEQYF. The CDR3 DNA sequence: TGTGCCAGCTTACCTAGCGGGGAACACGAGCAGTACTTC. The V and J genes are TRBV6-6 and TRBJ2-7, with 9 nucleotides matching TRBD2. The CDR3 extends over 13 amino acids. CDR1 is MNHNY and CDR2 is SVGAGI in the germline V gene (reference sequence). V trimming: 8 bases; J trimming: 5 bases; junction bases outside the gene matches: 7.

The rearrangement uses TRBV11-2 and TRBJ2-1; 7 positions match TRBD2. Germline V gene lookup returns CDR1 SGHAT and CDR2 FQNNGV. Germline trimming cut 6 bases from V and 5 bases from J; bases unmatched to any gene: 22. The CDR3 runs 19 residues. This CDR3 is CASRGSGLADDRWDNEQFF. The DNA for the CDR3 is TGTGCCAGCAGAGGTTCTGGGCTAGCGGACGATAGGTGGGACAATGAGCAGTTCTTC. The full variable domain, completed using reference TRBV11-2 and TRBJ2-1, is EAGVAQSPRYKIIEKRQSVAFWCNPISGHATLYWYQQILGQGPKLLIQFQNNGVVDDSQLPKDRFSAERLKGVDSTLKIQPAKLEDSAVYLCASRGSGLADDRWDNEQFFGPGTRLTVL.

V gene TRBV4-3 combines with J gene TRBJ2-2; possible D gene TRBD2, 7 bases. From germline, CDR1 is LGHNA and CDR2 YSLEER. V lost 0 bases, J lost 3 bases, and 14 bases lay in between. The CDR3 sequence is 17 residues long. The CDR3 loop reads CASSQDGGGSDTGELFF. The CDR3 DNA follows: TGCGCCAGCAGCCAAGATGGGGGCGGGAGTGACACCGGGGAGCTGTTTTTT.

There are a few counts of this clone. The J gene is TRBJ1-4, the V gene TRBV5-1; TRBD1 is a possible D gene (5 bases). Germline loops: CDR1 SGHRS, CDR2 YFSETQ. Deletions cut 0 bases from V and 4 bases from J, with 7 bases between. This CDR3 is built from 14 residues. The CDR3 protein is CASSLGQGNEKLFF. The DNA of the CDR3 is TGCGCCAGCAGCTTGGGGCAGGGTAATGAAAAACTGTTTTTT.

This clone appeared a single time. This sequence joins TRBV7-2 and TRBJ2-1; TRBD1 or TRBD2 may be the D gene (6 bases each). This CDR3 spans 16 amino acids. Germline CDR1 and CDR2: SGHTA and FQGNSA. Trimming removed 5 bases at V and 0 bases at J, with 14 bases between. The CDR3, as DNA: TGTGCCAGCAGCCATACGGGGGCGAGCTCCTACAATGAGCAGTTCTTC. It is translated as CASSHTGASSYNEQFF.

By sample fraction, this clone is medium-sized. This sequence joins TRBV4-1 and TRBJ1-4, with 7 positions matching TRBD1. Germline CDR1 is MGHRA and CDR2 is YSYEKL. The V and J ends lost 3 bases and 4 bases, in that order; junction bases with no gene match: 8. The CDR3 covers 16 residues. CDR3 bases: TGCGCCAGCAGCCATAACTTGGACAGGAGTAATGAAAAACTGTTTTTT. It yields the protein CASSHNLDRSNEKLFF.

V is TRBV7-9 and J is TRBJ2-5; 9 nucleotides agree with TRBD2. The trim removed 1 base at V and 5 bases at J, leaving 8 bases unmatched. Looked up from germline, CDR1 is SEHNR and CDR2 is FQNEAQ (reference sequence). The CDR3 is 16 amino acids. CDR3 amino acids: CASSLDPIAGEETQYF. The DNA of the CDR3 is TGTGCCAGCAGCTTAGACCCAATAGCGGGAGAGGAGACCCAGTACTTC.

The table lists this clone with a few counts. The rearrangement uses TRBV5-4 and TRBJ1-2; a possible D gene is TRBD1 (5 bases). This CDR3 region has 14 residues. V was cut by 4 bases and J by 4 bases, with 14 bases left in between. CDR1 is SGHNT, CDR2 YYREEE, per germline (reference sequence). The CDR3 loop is CASSLLGQAYGYTF. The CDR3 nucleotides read TGTGCCAGCAGCCTCTTGGGGCAGGCCTATGGCTACACCTTC.

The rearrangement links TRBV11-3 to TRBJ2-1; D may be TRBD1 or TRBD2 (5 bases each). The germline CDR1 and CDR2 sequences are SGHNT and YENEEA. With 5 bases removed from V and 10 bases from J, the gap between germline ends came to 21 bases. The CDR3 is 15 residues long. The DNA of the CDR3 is TGTGCCAGCAGCCGAACCGGGACCTCCGGCGGGGAGCAGTTCTTC. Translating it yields CASSRTGTSGGEQFF.

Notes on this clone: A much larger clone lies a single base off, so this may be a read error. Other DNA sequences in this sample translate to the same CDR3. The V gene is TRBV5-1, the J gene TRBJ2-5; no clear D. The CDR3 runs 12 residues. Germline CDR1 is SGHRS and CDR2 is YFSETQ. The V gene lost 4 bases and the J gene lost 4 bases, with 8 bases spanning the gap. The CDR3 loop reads CASSLGRETQYF. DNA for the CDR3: TGCGCCAGCAGCCTGGGTCGAGAGACCCAGTACTTC.

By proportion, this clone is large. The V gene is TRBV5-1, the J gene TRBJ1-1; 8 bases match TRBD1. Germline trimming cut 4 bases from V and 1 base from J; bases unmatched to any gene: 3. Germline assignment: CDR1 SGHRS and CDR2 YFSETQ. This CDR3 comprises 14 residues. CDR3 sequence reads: CASSATGGNTEAFF. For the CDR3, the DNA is TGCGCCAGCAGCGCTACAGGGGGGAACACTGAAGCTTTCTTT.

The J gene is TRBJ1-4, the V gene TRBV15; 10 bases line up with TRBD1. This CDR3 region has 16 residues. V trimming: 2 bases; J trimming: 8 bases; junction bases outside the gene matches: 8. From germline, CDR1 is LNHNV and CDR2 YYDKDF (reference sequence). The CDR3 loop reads CATSRPGTGDREKLFF. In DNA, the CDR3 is TGTGCCACCAGCAGACCCGGGACAGGGGATCGGGAAAAACTGTTTTTT.

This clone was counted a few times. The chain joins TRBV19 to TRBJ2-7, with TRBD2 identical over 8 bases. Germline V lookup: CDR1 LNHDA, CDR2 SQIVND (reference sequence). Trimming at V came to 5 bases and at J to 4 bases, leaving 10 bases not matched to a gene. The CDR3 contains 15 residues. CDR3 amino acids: CASSPGLGDFYEQYF. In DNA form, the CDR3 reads TGTGCCAGTAGTCCGGGACTAGGGGATTTTTACGAGCAGTACTTC.

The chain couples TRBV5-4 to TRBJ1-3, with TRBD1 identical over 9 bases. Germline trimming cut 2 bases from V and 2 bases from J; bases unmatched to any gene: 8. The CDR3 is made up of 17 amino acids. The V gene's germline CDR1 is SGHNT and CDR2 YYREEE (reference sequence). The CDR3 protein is CASSLVQGAQTGNTIYF. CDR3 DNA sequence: TGTGCCAGCAGCTTAGTACAGGGGGCGCAAACTGGAAACACCATATATTTT.

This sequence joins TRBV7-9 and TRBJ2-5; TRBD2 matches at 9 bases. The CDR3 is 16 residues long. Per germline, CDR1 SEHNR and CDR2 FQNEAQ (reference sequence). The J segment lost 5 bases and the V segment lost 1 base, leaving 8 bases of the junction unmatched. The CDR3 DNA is TGTGCCAGCAGCTTAGACCCAGTAGCGGGAGAGGAGACCCAGTACTTC. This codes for CASSLDPVAGEETQYF.